The TCR beta chain described here comes from a study of shared clonotypes between healthy human individuals. Clones were sequenced by immunoSEQ multiplex PCR, and TCRdb holds only the in-frame ones, with some missing. Among about 1.1 million clones listed, 70% to 80% were seen once. This CDR3 has 12 residues. Germline CDR1 SNHLY, CDR2 FYNNEI. This clone was seen only a few times. Mismatch with germline at one junction end may stem from a read error. Sequenced: memory CD4+ T cells from PBMCs. Subset in this sample: CD45RA-negative fraction. The V gene is TRBV2, the J gene TRBJ2-1; either TRBD1 or TRBD2 may supply D (5 bases each). This TCR came from a man between 18 and 29 years old in good health. Some clones in this sample may be carry-over from other donors' samples. Here the CDR3 DNA reads TGTGCCAGCAGCGAAGGGGAGTCTAGTCGGTTCTTC. As protein: CASSEGESSRFF.